This entry is about one T cell receptor beta chain. Its antigen is still unknown. The data originate from a study of radiotherapy plus CTLA-4 blockade in lung cancer. Findings and caveats of the study: In blood, tumor-derived TCR clones expanded after radiotherapy plus ipilimumab.

Lung cancer patients with chemo-refractory metastatic non-small-cell disease were given focal radiation plus CTLA-4 blockade with ipilimumab. Only in-frame clones appear in the TCRdb table, and some are missing; sequencing was by immunoSEQ multiplex PCR. The sample lists under 70,000 clones, roughly 77% seen once, with approximately 4.4% in the top ten. The CDR3 is 16 residues long. The V end lost 5 bases, the J end lost 0 bases, and 16 bases lay between the germline ends. CDR1 and CDR2 from the germline V gene are SGHVS and FNYEAQ. The source was peripheral blood, collected from a patient treated with radiotherapy plus ipilimumab. The chain links TRBV7-6 to TRBJ1-1; the D is unclear. The clonotype comes from a human donor with non-small cell lung cancer who had a complete response to radiotherapy plus ipilimumab. This chain's CDR3 is CASSPQVGSMNTEAFF. In DNA form, the CDR3 reads TGTGCCAGCAGCCCCCAAGTAGGGTCTATGAACACTGAAGCTTTCTTT.